Listed below are T cell receptor beta chains from one sample, sequenced in a study of T-cell memory formation after mild COVID-19. TCRdb used MiXCR to reprocess the 5' RACE reads, holding one entry per CDR3 protein. Of roughly 480,000 distinct CDR3 sequences in the sample, nearly 25% are singletons; the top ten hold under 15%. Sequenced input: PBMCs or a T cell subset sorted from them (not recorded which). These receptors were taken from an adult woman who had mild COVID-19 (a few samples of this study predate the infection). Cell type and time point are not known. CDR3s include the opening cysteine and the closing phenylalanine or tryptophan. Each record gives: D gene, J gene, clone size, V gene, CDR3 DNA, CDR3 protein. The D gene is left open where the match is weak. Size tells how often a clone was seen (once, few, many) or the class of an expanded clone, and some rows leave it out.

>NA|TRBJ2-7|NA|TRBV6-5
TGTGCCAGCAGTTCAGGGGCCTACCGGCGGTACGAGCAGTACTTC
CASSSGAYRRYEQYF
>NA|TRBJ2-3|NA|TRBV15
TGTGCCACCAGAGTCGCCGGGGGCCCTAGCACAGATACGCAGTATTTT
CATRVAGGPSTDTQYF
>NA|TRBJ1-2|NA|TRBV6-5
TGTGCCAGCAGTTCATGGGGAAATGGCTACACCTTC
CASSSWGNGYTF
>NA|TRBJ1-2|few|TRBV20-1
TGCAGTGCTAGAGCTTATAATGCTAACTATGGCTACACCTTC
CSARAYNANYGYTF
>NA|TRBJ2-7|NA|TRBV7-8
TGTGCCAGCAGCACCCAGGGCTACGAGCAGTACTTC
CASSTQGYEQYF
>NA|TRBJ2-5|NA|TRBV4-2
TGTGCCAGCAGCCCGACTGACGGAGAGACCCAGTACTTC
CASSPTDGETQYF
>TRBD1|TRBJ2-5|NA|TRBV27
TGTGCCAGCAGTTCCCTTGGGGCAGGGGGAGAGACCCAGTACTTC
CASSSLGAGGETQYF
>TRBD1|TRBJ1-4|few|TRBV29-1
TGCAGCGGGGGACAGGGAGGTGGTGAAAAACTGTTTTTT
CSGGQGGGEKLFF
>NA|TRBJ2-3|many|TRBV20-1
TGCAGTGGGACCGGGCCAGGTACGCAGTATTTT
CSGTGPGTQYF
>NA|TRBJ2-1|NA|TRBV7-2
TGTGCCAGCAGCTCCTACAGGGTTGGGGAGCAGTTCTTC
CASSSYRVGEQFF
>NA|TRBJ2-7|NA|TRBV7-8
TGTGCCAGCAGCTTCGGGGTCGGGGACTACGAGCAGTACTTC
CASSFGVGDYEQYF
>TRBD2|TRBJ2-2|few|TRBV7-7
TGTGCTAGCAGCTCCGGACTAGCGGGAGATACCGGGGAGCTGTTTTTT
CASSSGLAGDTGELFF
>NA|TRBJ2-1|few|TRBV19
TGTGCCAGTAGTATCCCCCAGAAGTTCTACAATGAGCAGTTCTTC
CASSIPQKFYNEQFF
>NA|TRBJ2-2|few|TRBV28
TGTGCCAGCAGGGCTAGCGAGAACACCGGGGAGCTGTTTTTT
CASRASENTGELFF
>NA|TRBJ2-7|NA|TRBV20-1
TGCAGTGCTAGAGGCCCGGGCGAGCAGTACTTC
CSARGPGEQYF
>NA|TRBJ2-1|few|TRBV7-9
TGTGCCAGCAGCACCCCGGGCGTGGGTGAGCAGTTCTTC
CASSTPGVGEQFF
>NA|TRBJ2-4|NA|TRBV11-3
TGTGCCAGCAGCTTAGAAGGGCAGCTAGCCAAAAACATTCAGTACTTC
CASSLEGQLAKNIQYF
>NA|TRBJ2-7|NA|TRBV2
TGTGCCAGCAGATGGGACCTCAGCTCCTACGAGCAGTACTTC
CASRWDLSSYEQYF
>NA|TRBJ2-5|NA|TRBV23-1
TGCGCCAGCAGTCAATCTGGTACTTACCAAGAGACCCAGTACTTC
CASSQSGTYQETQYF
>TRBD2|TRBJ2-1|NA|TRBV27
TGTGCCAGCAGTTTCGGGACTAGCTGGAGTGAGCAGTTCTTC
CASSFGTSWSEQFF
>TRBD2|TRBJ2-1|NA|TRBV12-3/TRBV12-4
TGTGCCAGCACCCTGAGCGGGGGGGGCAATGAGCAGTTCTTC
CASTLSGGGNEQFF
>NA|TRBJ2-7|NA|TRBV11-2
TGTGCCAGCAGCTTAGTTGGGTCCACCACGGGCTACGAGCAGTACTTC
CASSLVGSTTGYEQYF
>TRBD1|TRBJ2-1|NA|TRBV7-9
TGTGCCAGCAGCTCGGGTCAGACAGGGGCACTCTACAATGAGCAGTTCTTC
CASSSGQTGALYNEQFF
>TRBD1|TRBJ2-7|many|TRBV20-1
TGCAGTGCTAGAGCCCGGGACAGGAGCTCCTACGAGCAGTACTTC
CSARARDRSSYEQYF
>TRBD2|TRBJ2-1|few|TRBV12-3/TRBV12-4
TGTGCCAGCAGATTGGGACTAGCGGAGTCCAATGAGCAGTTCTTC
CASRLGLAESNEQFF
>TRBD2|TRBJ2-3|few|TRBV5-1
TGCGCCAGCGGCGGGAGAAGGGGAGATACGCAGTATTTT
CASGGRRGDTQYF
>NA|TRBJ1-5|NA|TRBV5-1
TGCGCCAGCAGCTCGCGGACGGATTCCTATAGCAATCAGCCCCAGCATTTT
CASSSRTDSYSNQPQHF
>TRBD1|TRBJ2-5|NA|TRBV7-7
TGTGCCAGCAGCCTCGGGACAGGGTACCAAGAGACCCAGTACTTC
CASSLGTGYQETQYF
>NA|TRBJ2-6|few|TRBV7-9
TGTGCCAGCAGCCCTTCGGTCTCCCTGACTTTC
CASSPSVSLTF
>NA|TRBJ2-7|few|TRBV7-8
TGTGCCAGCAGCTTAGCCTACAGACAGAACGAGTACGAGCAGTACTTC
CASSLAYRQNEYEQYF
>NA|TRBJ2-2|NA|TRBV15
TGTGCCACCAGCAGACAACCGGGACGGACGATAACCGGGGAGCTGTTTTTT
CATSRQPGRTITGELFF
>TRBD1|TRBJ2-3|NA|TRBV7-6
TGTGCCAGCAGCACCCCGCGGACAGGGGAAACGACAGATACGCAGTATTTT
CASSTPRTGETTDTQYF
>TRBD1|TRBJ2-7|NA|TRBV11-3
TGTGCCAGCAGGGAACCGGGACAGTCGTACGAGCAGTACTTC
CASREPGQSYEQYF
>NA|TRBJ2-1|NA|TRBV24-1
TGTGCCACCAGTCGGCTAGACAATGAGCAGTTCTTC
CATSRLDNEQFF
>NA|TRBJ2-2|NA|TRBV24-1
TGTGCCACCAGTGACCGCTGGGGACCCGCGAACACCGGGGAGCTGTTTTTT
CATSDRWGPANTGELFF
>NA|TRBJ2-7|NA|TRBV6-6
TGTGCCAGCAGTTACACCACGTATTTCTACGAGCAGTACTTC
CASSYTTYFYEQYF
>NA|TRBJ1-1|NA|TRBV7-8
TGTGCCAGCAGCCCTAGGATAAACACTGAAGCTTTCTTT
CASSPRINTEAFF
>NA|TRBJ2-3|NA|TRBV12-3/TRBV12-4
TGTGCCAGCAGTTTCCCTGATAGCACAGATACGCAGTATTTT
CASSFPDSTDTQYF
>TRBD2|TRBJ2-1|few|TRBV6-5
TGTGCCAGCAGTTACTCGAGGCTAGCGGGTAACAATGAGCAGTTCTTC
CASSYSRLAGNNEQFF
>NA|TRBJ2-6|NA|TRBV12-3/TRBV12-4
TGTGCCAGCAGTTTAGGCCCGGGAGGGGCCAACGTCCTGACTTTC
CASSLGPGGANVLTF
>NA|TRBJ1-1|NA|TRBV15
TGTGCCACCAGCAGAGATTCAGGGGAAGCTTTCTTT
CATSRDSGEAFF
>NA|TRBJ1-2|NA|TRBV29-1
TGCAGCGTGACCGAATGGGGTCAGGTGAATCTCTATGGCTACACCTTC
CSVTEWGQVNLYGYTF
>NA|TRBJ1-5|NA|TRBV4-1
TGCGCCAGCAGCCAAGCCAGGAACAATCAGCCCCAGCATTTT
CASSQARNNQPQHF
>TRBD2|TRBJ2-3|NA|TRBV7-6
TGTGCCAGCAGCCTACTAGCGGGGCGAGGAGATACGCAGTATTTT
CASSLLAGRGDTQYF
>NA|TRBJ1-1|NA|TRBV20-1
TGCAGTGGCTTTAGGGACACTGAAGCTTTCTTT
CSGFRDTEAFF
>TRBD1|TRBJ2-2|few|TRBV6-5
TGTGCCAGCAGCCGGGACAGGGCTAACACCGGGGAGCTGTTTTTT
CASSRDRANTGELFF
>TRBD1|TRBJ2-1|NA|TRBV5-5
TGTGCCAGCAGCTTACGCAGGGGGTTTTACAATGAGCAGTTCTTC
CASSLRRGFYNEQFF
>TRBD1|TRBJ2-7|few|TRBV5-4
TGTGCCAGCAGCTCTTCGGGACAGGCCCAAACGTATCGCTCCTACGAGCAGTACTTC
CASSSSGQAQTYRSYEQYF
>TRBD2|TRBJ2-1|many|TRBV3-1
TGTGCCAGCAGCCAAGATGGAAAAGCGGGAGACAATGAGCAGTTCTTC
CASSQDGKAGDNEQFF
>NA|TRBJ2-7|NA|TRBV24-1
TGTGCCACCACCCTACACGCGGGTTGGCACGAGCAGTACTTC
CATTLHAGWHEQYF
>NA|TRBJ2-3|NA|TRBV2
TGTGCCAGCAGTGCTAGGCACACAGATACGCAGTATTTT
CASSARHTDTQYF
>TRBD2|TRBJ2-1|few|TRBV7-9
TGTGCCAGCAGCTCTTGGGAGGGCTACAATGAGCAGTTCTTC
CASSSWEGYNEQFF
>NA|TRBJ1-1|few|TRBV24-1
TGTGCCACCAGTGGTACAGGTGCGGGGATGAACACTGAAGCTTTCTTT
CATSGTGAGMNTEAFF
>NA|TRBJ2-5|few|TRBV4-3
TGCGCCAGCAGCCAAGGTTTCGGCTACCAAGAGACCCAGTACTTC
CASSQGFGYQETQYF
>NA|TRBJ1-5|few|TRBV15
TGTGCCACCAGCAGAGAAGAATGGACACTCAATCAGCCCCAGCATTTT
CATSREEWTLNQPQHF